This T cell receptor beta chain was identified during a study of OX40 agonist ivuxolimab in advanced cancers. Study in general: Approximately 41% of patients had received prior checkpoint inhibitor therapy.

Broader study findings: Antigen specificity of clonally expanded peripheral T cells was not established.

In the case of this clone: The target antigen is unknown.

The protocol was immunoSEQ multiplex PCR, while the TCRdb copy is restricted to in-frame clones and leaves out a portion. The table lists almost 35,000 clones, 81% of them singletons, with 1.2% to 1.5% in the top ten. This CDR3 has 14 residues. CDR1 and CDR2 from the germline V gene are LNHDA and SQIVND (reference sequence). With 6 bases removed from V and 2 bases from J, the gap between germline ends came to 10 bases. The sample was CD4+ or CD8+ T cells sorted from blood, taken in a trial of the OX40 agonist ivuxolimab. This TCR was recovered from an adult with an advanced solid tumor such as melanoma, head and neck, liver or kidney cancer. V usage is TRBV19 and J usage is TRBJ2-2; tentative D call: TRBD1 (6 bases). The CDR3 sequence is CASRPGHNTGELFF. The CDR3 coding sequence is TGTGCCAGTAGACCGGGACATAACACCGGGGAGCTGTTTTTT.